A single sample is the source of the 5 T cell receptor beta chains below, sequenced in a study of post-analysis software for immune sequencing data. General observations from the study: About five TRBV segments appeared more often in patients than in controls, and TRBV5-6, TRBV5-1 and TRBV20-1 were among these.

Unique molecular identifiers tagged the TCR beta cDNA libraries. Via MiXCR, TCRdb re-called the PCR reads, giving one row per CDR3 protein. Of a few hundred thousand distinct CDR3 sequences listed, around 34% were seen once; the top ten hold around 6%. These receptors' antigens are unknown. Specimen: blood. Receptor source: a girl aged 2-17 years with multiple sclerosis.

This clonotype was found a few times. The rearrangement links TRBV2 to TRBJ2-7, with a tentative D call TRBD2 (6 bases). Germline V CDR1 and CDR2: SNHLY, FYNNEI. This CDR3 has 14 residues. Trimming stripped 7 bases from V and 3 bases from J, with 16 bases between. CDR3 in DNA: TGTGCCAGCATCCGTGGGACTGTCCTCTACGAGCAGTACTTC. The encoded protein is CASIRGTVLYEQYF.

The table lists this clonotype with many counts. The chain employs TRBV15 and TRBJ2-7; possible D gene TRBD2, 6 bases. Per germline, CDR1 LNHNV and CDR2 YYDKDF (reference sequence). V was cut by 5 bases and J by 4 bases, with 15 bases left in between. CDR3 size: 14 residues. This chain's CDR3 is CATSPGLIGYEQYF. CDR3 sequence (DNA): TGTGCCACCAGCCCGGGACTCATCGGGTACGAGCAGTACTTC.

In DNA, the CDR3 is TGTGCCAGCAGCTATGGGGGGACAGGGTCGAGCTCCTACAATGAGCAGTTCTTC. Amino acids: CASSYGGTGSSSYNEQFF. The chain couples TRBV5-6 to TRBJ2-1, with 9 bases aligning to TRBD1. V lost 3 bases to trimming and J lost 0 bases; unmatched junction nucleotides: 10. Germline V gene data show CDR1 as SGHDT and CDR2 as YYEEEE. The CDR3 loop spans 18 amino acids.

The J gene is TRBJ1-5, the V gene TRBV18; D is unclear. Germline CDR1 reads KGHSH; CDR2 reads LQKENI. V was trimmed by 3 bases and J by 4 bases, leaving 31 bases between them. This CDR3 comprises 21 residues. Here the CDR3 reads CASSPWQPEETSGVWNQPQHF. Written as DNA, the CDR3 is TGTGCCAGCTCACCGTGGCAGCCCGAGGAAACTAGCGGGGTGTGGAATCAGCCCCAGCATTTT.

This clonotype was seen ten or more times. The rearrangement links TRBV11-2 to TRBJ2-7; D gene ambiguous. Germline CDR1 SGHAT, CDR2 FQNNGV. Trimming cost V 1 base and J 3 bases, with 10 bases left between them. The CDR3 is 14 residues long. CDR3 amino acids: CASSLVSGNYEQYF. The CDR3 DNA sequence: TGTGCCAGCAGCTTAGTAAGTGGGAACTACGAGCAGTACTTC.